This TCR beta chain comes out of a study of OX40 agonist ivuxolimab in advanced cancers. The wider study: Melanoma, hepatocellular carcinoma, head and neck or renal cell cancer occurred in dose-escalation patients. A male proportion of over 75% was recorded, with mean age around 55 years and range about 20 to 79. Regarding the study as a whole: Antigen targets of the expanded peripheral T cells went undetermined.

With respect to this clone: Its specificity is unknown.

Clones were sequenced by immunoSEQ multiplex PCR, and TCRdb holds only the in-frame ones, with some missing. The sample lists roughly 26,000 clones; approximately 83% were seen once. Autoimmune disease history or systemic immunosuppression was exclusionary. CDR1 is SNHLY and CDR2 is FYNNEI in the germline V gene. The CDR3 covers 14 residues. V was shortened by 6 bases and J by 9 bases, with 15 bases between the two germline ends. The chain recombines TRBV2 with TRBJ1-6; D is possibly TRBD1 (5 bases). The receptor was derived from an adult with an advanced solid tumor such as melanoma, head and neck, liver or kidney cancer. The sample here was CD4+ or CD8+ T cells sorted from blood, taken in a trial of the OX40 agonist ivuxolimab. CDR3 DNA sequence: TGTGCCAGCAGGGATGACAGTACTCGTTCACCCCTCCACTTT. Translated, it gives CASRDDSTRSPLHF.